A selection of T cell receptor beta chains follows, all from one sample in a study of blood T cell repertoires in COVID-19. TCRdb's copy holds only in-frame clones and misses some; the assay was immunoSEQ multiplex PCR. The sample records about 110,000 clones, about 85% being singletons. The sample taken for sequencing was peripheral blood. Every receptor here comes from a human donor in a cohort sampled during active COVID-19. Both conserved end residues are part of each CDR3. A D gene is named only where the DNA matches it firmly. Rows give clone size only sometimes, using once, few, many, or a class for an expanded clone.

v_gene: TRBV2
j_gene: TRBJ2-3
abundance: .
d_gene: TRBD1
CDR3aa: CASRRDRSTDTQYF
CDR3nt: TGTGCCAGCAGGAGGGACAGGAGCACAGATACGCAGTATTTT

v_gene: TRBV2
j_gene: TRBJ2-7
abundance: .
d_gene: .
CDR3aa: CASSVSRLSYEQYF
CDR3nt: TGTGCCAGCAGTGTCTCCCGACTTAGCTACGAGCAGTACTTC

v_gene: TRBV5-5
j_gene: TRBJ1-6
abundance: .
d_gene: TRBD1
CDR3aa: CASSLGSDREYSPLHF
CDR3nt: TGTGCCAGCAGCTTGGGCTCCGACAGGGAGTATTCACCCCTCCACTTT

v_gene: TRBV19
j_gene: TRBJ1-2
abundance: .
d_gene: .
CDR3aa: CASSIDTGTSYGYTF
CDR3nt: TGTGCCAGTAGTATAGATACTGGGACAAGTTATGGCTACACCTTC

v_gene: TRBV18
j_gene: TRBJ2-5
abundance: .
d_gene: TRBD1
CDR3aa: CASSPAGQGVGETQYF
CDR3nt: TGTGCCAGCTCACCCGCGGGACAGGGGGTAGGAGAGACCCAGTACTTC

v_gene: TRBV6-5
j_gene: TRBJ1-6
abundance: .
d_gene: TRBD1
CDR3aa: CASSQGARYNSPLHF
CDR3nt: TGTGCCAGCAGTCAGGGGGCGCGGTATAATTCACCCCTCCACTTT

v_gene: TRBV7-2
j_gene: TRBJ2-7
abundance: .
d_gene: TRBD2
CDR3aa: CASTLLAGGTYEQYF
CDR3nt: TGTGCCAGCACCCTACTAGCGGGAGGAACCTACGAGCAGTACTTC

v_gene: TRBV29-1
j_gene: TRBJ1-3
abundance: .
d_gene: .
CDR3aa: CSVISGLPGNTIYF
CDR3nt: TGCAGCGTAATTTCGGGGTTACCTGGAAACACCATATATTTT

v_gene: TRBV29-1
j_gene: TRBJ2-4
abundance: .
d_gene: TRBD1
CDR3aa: CSVAAGGHIQYF
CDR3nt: TGCAGCGTTGCTGCAGGGGGTCACATTCAGTACTTC

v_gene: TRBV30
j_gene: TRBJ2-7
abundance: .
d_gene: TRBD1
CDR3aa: CAWTGGDAAYEQYF
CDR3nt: TGTGCCTGGACAGGGGGTGACGCGGCCTACGAGCAGTACTTC

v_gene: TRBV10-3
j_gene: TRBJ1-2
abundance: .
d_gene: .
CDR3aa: CAINPLQSTYGYTF
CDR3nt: TGTGCCATCAACCCTCTACAGAGTACCTATGGCTACACCTTC

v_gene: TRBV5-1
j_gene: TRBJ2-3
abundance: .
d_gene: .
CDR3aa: CASSLGHTSTDTQYF
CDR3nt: TGCGCCAGCAGCTTAGGACACACCAGCACAGATACGCAGTATTTT

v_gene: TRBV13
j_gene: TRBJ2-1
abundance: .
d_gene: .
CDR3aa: CASSLGRTRNEQFF
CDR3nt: TGTGCCAGCAGCTTAGGCCGTACTAGGAATGAGCAGTTCTTC

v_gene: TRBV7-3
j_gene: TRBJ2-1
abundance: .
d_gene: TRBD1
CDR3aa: CASSQEWDSFNEQFF
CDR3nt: TGTGCCAGCAGCCAGGAATGGGACAGCTTCAATGAGCAGTTCTTC

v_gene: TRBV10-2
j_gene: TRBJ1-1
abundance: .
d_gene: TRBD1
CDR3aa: CASSRDRGMNTEAFF
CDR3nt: TGCGCCAGCAGCCGGGACAGGGGAATGAACACTGAAGCTTTCTTT

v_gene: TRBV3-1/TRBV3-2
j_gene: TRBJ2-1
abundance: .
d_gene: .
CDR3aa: CASSQGVAATYNEQFF
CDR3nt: TGTGCCAGCAGCCAAGGGGTCGCGGCGACCTACAATGAGCAGTTCTTC

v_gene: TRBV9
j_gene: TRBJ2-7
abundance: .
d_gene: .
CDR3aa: CASSLSDSYEQYF
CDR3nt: TGTGCCAGCAGTCTATCTGACTCCTACGAGCAGTACTTC

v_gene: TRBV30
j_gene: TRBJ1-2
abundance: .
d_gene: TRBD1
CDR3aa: CAWSTPPGTGGFYGYTF
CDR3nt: TGTGCCTGGAGTACCCCACCCGGGACAGGGGGTTTCTATGGCTACACCTTC

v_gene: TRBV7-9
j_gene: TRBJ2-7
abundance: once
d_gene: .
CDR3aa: CASSFQTYEQYF
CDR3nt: TGTGCCAGCAGCTTCCAAACCTACGAGCAGTACTTC

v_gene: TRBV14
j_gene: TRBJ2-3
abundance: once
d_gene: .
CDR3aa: CASSRLGAQRTDTQYF
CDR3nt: TGTGCCAGCAGCCGATTGGGTGCACAGCGCACAGATACGCAGTATTTT

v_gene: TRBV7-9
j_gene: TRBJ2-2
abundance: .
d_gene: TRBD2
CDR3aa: CASTRALAGTGELFF
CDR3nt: TGTGCCAGCACCCGAGCCCTAGCGGGAACCGGGGAGCTGTTTTTT

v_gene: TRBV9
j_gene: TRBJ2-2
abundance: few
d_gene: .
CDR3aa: CASSLDGDTGELFF
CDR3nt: TGTGCCAGCAGCTTGGACGGGGACACCGGGGAGCTGTTTTTT

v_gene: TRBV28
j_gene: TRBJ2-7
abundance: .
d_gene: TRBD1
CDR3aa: CASSPILGTAESHEQYF
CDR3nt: TGTGCCAGCAGTCCCATACTAGGGACAGCGGAATCCCACGAGCAGTACTTC

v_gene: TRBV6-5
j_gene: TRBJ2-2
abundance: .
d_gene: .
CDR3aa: CAIKTGSSGTGELFF
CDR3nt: TGTGCCATCAAAACAGGGAGCTCGGGGACCGGGGAGCTGTTTTTT

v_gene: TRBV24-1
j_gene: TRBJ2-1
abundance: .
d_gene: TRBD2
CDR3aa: CATRSGRGLNEQFF
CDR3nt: TGTGCCACGAGAAGCGGGAGGGGGCTCAATGAGCAGTTCTTC

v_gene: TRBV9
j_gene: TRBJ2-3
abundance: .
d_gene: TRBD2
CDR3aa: CASSVVKTSGSTDTQYF
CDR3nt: TGTGCCAGCAGCGTTGTTAAAACTAGCGGGAGCACAGATACGCAGTATTTT

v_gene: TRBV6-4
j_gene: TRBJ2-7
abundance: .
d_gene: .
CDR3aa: CASSDFGRGYEQYF
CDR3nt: TGTGCCAGCAGTGACTTCGGGAGAGGTTACGAGCAGTACTTC

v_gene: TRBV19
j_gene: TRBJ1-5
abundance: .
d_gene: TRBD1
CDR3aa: CASSTETGLQPQHF
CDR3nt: TGTGCCAGTAGTACAGAGACAGGGCTTCAGCCCCAGCATTTT

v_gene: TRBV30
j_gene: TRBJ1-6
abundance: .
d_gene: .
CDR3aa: CAWTGGDNSPLHF
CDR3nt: TGTGCCTGGACGGGAGGGGACAATTCACCCCTCCACTTT

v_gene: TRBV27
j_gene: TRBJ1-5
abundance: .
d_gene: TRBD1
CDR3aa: CASSLRTGRDQPQHF
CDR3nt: TGTGCCAGCAGTTTGCGGACAGGGAGGGATCAGCCCCAGCATTTT

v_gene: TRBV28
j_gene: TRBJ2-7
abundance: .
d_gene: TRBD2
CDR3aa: CASSLGGASGILIEQYF
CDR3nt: TGTGCCAGCAGTTTAGGGGGGGCTAGCGGGATTTTGATCGAGCAGTACTTC

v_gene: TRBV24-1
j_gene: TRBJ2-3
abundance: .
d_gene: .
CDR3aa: CATSDAQRTDTQYF
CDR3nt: TGTGCCACCAGTGATGCGCAGAGGACAGATACGCAGTATTTT

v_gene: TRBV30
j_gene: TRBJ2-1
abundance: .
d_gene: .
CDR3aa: CAWSVLSVSGNEQFF
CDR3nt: TGTGCCTGGAGTGTACTGTCGGTCTCGGGGAATGAGCAGTTCTTC

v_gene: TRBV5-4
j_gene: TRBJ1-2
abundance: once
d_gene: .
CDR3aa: CASSFGGEGLSLYGYTF
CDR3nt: TGTGCCAGCAGTTTTGGGGGGGAGGGGCTGTCCCTCTATGGCTACACCTTC

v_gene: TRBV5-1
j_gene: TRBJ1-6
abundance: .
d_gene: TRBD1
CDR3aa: CASSLEGTDVYNSPLHF
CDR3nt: TGCGCCAGCAGCTTGGAGGGGACAGACGTGTATAATTCACCCCTCCACTTT

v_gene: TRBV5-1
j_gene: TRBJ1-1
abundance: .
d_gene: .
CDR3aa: CASSWDSIGGTEAFF
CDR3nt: TGCGCCAGCAGCTGGGACTCGATAGGCGGCACTGAAGCTTTCTTT

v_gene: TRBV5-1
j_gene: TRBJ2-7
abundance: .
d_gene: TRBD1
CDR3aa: CASSSTGGTYEQYF
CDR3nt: TGCGCCAGCAGCTCAACAGGGGGCACCTACGAGCAGTACTTC